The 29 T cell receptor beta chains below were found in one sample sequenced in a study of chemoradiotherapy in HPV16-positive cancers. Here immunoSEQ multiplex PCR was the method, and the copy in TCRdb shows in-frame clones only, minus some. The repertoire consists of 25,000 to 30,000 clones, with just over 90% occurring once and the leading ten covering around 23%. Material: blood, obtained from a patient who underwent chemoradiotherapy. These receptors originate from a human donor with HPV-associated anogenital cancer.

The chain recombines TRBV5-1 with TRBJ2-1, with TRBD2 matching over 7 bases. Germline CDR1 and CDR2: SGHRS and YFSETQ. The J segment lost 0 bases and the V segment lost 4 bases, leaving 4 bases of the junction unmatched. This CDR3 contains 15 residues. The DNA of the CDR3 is TGCGCCAGCAGCCCTAGCGGATACTCCTACAATGAGCAGTTCTTC. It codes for CASSPSGYSYNEQFF.

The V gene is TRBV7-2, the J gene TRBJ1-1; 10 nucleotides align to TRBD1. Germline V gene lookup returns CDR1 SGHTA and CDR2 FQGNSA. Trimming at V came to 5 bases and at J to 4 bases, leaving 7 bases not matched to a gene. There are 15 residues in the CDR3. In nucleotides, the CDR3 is TGTGCCAGCAGCAAATTGGGACAGGGGATCACTGAAGCTTTCTTT. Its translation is CASSKLGQGITEAFF.

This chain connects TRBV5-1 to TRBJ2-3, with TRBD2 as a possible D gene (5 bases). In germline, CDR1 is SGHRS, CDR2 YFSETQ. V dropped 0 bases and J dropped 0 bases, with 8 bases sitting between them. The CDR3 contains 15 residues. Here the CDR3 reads CASSLDRGSTDTQYF. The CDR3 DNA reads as TGCGCCAGCAGCTTGGATCGGGGTAGCACAGATACGCAGTATTTT.

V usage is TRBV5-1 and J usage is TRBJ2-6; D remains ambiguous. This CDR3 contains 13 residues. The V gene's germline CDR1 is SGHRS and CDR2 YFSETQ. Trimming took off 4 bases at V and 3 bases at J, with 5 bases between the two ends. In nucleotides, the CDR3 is TGCGCCAGCAGCCCTGGTGGGGCCAACGTCCTGACTTTC. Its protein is CASSPGGANVLTF.

CDR3 coding DNA: TGTGCCTGGAGTGTTATCGCGGGGGGGCTTTTAGAGACCCAGTACTTC. It encodes CAWSVIAGGLLETQYF. The V and J genes are TRBV30 and TRBJ2-5, with 9 bases aligning to TRBD2. Germline CDR1 is GTSNPN and CDR2 is SVGIG (reference sequence). This CDR3 is 16 amino acids long. J gave up 4 bases and V 0 bases, and 9 bases lay outside the gene matches.

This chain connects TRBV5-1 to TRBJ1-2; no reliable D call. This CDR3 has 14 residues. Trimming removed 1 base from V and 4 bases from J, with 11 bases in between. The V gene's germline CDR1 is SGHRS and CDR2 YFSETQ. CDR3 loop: CASSLLTDVYGYTF. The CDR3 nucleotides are TGCGCCAGCAGCTTGTTGACCGACGTCTATGGCTACACCTTC. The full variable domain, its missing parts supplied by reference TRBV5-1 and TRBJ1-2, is KAGVTQTPRYLIKTRGQQVTLSCSPISGHRSVSWYQQTPGQGLQFLFEYFSETQRNKGNFPGRFSGRQFSNSRSEMNVSTLELGDSALYLCASSLLTDVYGYTFGSGTRLTVV.

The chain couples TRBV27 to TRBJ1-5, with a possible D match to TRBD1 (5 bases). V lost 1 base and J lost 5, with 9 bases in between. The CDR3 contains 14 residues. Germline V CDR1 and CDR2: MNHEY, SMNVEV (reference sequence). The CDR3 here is CASSLFGGDQPQHF. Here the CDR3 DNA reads TGTGCCAGCAGTTTATTTGGGGGGGATCAGCCCCAGCATTTT.

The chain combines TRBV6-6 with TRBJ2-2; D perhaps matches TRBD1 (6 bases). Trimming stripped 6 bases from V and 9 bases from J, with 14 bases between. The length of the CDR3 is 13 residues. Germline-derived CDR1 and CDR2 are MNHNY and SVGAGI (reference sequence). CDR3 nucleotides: TGTGCCAGCAGAACCTTACAGGGTTGGGAGCTGTTTTTT. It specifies CASRTLQGWELFF.

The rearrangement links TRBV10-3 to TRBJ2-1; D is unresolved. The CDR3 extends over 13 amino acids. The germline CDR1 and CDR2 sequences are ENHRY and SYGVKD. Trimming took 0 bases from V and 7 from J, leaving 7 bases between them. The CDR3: CAISESIRNEQFF. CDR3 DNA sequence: TGTGCCATCAGTGAGTCAATTCGGAATGAGCAGTTCTTC.

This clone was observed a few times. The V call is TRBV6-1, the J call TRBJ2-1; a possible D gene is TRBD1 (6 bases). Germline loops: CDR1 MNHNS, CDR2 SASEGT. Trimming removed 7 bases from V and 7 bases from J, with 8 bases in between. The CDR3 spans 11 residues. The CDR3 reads CASNTGNEQFF. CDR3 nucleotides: TGTGCCAGCAATACAGGGAATGAGCAGTTCTTC.

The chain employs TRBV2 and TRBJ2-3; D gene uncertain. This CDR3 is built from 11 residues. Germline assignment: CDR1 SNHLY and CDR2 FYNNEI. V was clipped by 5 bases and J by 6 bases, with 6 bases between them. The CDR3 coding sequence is TGTGCCAGCAGTCGGTATGATACGCAGTATTTT. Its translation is CASSRYDTQYF. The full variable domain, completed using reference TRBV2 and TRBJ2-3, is EPEVTQTPSHQVTQMGQEVILRCVPISNHLYFYWYRQILGQKVEFLVSFYNNEISEKSEIFDDQFSVERPDGSNFTLKIRSTKLEDSAMYFCASSRYDTQYFGPGTRLTVL.

CDR3 amino acids: CAWSLGEGSPLHF. CDR3 coding DNA: TGTGCCTGGAGCCTCGGTGAGGGTTCACCCCTCCACTTT. This rearrangement joins TRBV30 to TRBJ1-6, with D hard to call. CDR1 and CDR2 from the germline V gene are GTSNPN and SVGIG (reference sequence). The CDR3 totals 13 residues. With 3 bases removed from V and 9 bases from J, the gap between germline ends came to 12 bases.

Written as DNA, the CDR3 is TGTGCCAGCAGCCAGTTGACTAGCGGGCCTCTGAGCTCCTACAATGAGCAGTTCTTC. This translates into CASSQLTSGPLSSYNEQFF. This sequence joins TRBV14 and TRBJ2-1, with 10 nucleotides matching TRBD2. Per germline, CDR1 SGHDN and CDR2 FVKESK. The ends lost 3 bases at V and 0 bases at J; junction bases unmatched: 11. The CDR3 is 19 amino acids.

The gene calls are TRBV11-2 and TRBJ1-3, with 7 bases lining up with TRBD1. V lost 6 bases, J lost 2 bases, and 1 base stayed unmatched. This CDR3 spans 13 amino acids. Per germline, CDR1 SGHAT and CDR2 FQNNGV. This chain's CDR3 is CASSTGAGNTIYF. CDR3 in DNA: TGTGCCAGCAGTACAGGGGCTGGAAACACCATATATTTT.

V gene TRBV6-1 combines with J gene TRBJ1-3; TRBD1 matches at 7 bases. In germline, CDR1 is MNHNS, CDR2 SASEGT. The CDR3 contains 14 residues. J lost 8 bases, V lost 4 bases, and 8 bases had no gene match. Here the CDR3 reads CASSAGQVLDTIYF. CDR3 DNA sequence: TGTGCCAGCAGTGCTGGACAGGTTTTAGACACCATATATTTT.

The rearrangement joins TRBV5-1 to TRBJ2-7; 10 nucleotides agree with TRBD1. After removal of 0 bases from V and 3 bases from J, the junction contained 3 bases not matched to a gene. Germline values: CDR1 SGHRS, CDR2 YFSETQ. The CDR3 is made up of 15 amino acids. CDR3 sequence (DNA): TGCGCCAGCAGCTTGGGACAGGGGGCCGACTACGAGCAGTACTTC. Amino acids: CASSLGQGADYEQYF. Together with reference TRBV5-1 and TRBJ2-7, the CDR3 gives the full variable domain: KAGVTQTPRYLIKTRGQQVTLSCSPISGHRSVSWYQQTPGQGLQFLFEYFSETQRNKGNFPGRFSGRQFSNSRSEMNVSTLELGDSALYLCASSLGQGADYEQYFGPGTRLTVT.

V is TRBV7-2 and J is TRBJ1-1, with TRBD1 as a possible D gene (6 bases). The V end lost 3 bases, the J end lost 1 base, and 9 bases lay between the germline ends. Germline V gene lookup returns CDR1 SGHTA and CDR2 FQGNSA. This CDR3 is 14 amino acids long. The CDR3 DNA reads TGTGCCAGCAGCTTTCGGGACAAGAACACTGAAGCTTTCTTT. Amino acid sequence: CASSFRDKNTEAFF.

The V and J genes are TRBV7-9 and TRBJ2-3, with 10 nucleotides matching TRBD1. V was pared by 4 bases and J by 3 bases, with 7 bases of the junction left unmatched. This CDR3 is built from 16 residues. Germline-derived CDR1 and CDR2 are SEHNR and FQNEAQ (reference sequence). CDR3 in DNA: TGTGCCAGCAGCTCCGCCGGGACAGGGGTTACAGATACGCAGTATTTT. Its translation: CASSSAGTGVTDTQYF.

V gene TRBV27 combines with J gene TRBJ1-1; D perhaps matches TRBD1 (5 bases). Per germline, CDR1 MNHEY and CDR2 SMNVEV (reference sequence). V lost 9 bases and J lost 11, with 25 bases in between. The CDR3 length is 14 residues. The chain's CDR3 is CASSFLGTTFGAFF. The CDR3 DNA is TGTGCCAGTAGCTTCCTCGGGACCACATTCGGTGCTTTCTTT.

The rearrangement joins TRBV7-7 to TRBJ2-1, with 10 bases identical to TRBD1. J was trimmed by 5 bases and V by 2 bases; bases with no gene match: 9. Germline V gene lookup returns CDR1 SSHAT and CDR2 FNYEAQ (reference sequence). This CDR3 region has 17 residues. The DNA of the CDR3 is TGTGCCAGCAGCTTATCGACAGGGGGCGGATTGGACAATGAGCAGTTCTTC. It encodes CASSLSTGGGLDNEQFF.

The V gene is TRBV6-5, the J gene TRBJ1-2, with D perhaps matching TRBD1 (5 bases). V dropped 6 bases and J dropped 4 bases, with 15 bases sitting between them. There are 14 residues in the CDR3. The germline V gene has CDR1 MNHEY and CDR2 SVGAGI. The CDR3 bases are TGTGCCAGCAGCAAGGAAGGAGGGGCCTATGGCTACACCTTC. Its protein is CASSKEGGAYGYTF.

The CDR3 here is CASSQDYTGPQNYGYTF. The CDR3, as DNA: TGCGCCAGCAGCCAAGATTACACAGGGCCACAGAACTATGGCTACACCTTC. The V gene is TRBV4-3, the J gene TRBJ1-2; the D gene is possibly TRBD1 (6 bases). V lost 0 bases and J 2 bases, leaving 16 bases between the germline ends. Germline-derived CDR1 and CDR2 are LGHNA and YSLEER. The CDR3 runs to 17 residues.

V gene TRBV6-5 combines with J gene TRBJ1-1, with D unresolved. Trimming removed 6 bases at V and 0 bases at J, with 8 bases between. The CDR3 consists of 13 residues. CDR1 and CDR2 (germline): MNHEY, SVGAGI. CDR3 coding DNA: TGTGCCAGCAGCGTCAGACTGAACACTGAAGCTTTCTTT. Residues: CASSVRLNTEAFF.

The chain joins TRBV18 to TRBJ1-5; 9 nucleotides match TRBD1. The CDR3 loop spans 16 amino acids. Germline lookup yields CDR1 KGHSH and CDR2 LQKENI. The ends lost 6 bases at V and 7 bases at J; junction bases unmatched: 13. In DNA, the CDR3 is TGTGCCAGCTCCCGAGCCCGGGACAGGGAAGCCCAGCCCCAGCATTTT. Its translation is CASSRARDREAQPQHF.

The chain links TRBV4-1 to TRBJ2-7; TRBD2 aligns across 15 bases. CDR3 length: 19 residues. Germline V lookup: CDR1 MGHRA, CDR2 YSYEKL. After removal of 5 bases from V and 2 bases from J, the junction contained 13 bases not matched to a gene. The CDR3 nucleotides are TGCGCCAGCAGCTACCGCGGGACTAGCGGGAGGTCCATCCCCTACGAGCAGTACTTC. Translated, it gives CASSYRGTSGRSIPYEQYF.

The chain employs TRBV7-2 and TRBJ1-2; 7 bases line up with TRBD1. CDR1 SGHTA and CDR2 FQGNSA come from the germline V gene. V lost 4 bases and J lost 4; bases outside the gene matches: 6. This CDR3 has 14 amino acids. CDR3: CASSSFRDSYGYTF. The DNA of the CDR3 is TGTGCCAGCAGCTCGTTCCGGGACAGCTATGGCTACACCTTC.

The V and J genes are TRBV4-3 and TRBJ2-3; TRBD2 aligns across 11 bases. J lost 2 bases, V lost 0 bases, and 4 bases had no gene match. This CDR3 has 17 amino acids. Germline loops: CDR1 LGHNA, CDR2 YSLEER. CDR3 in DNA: TGCGCCAGCAGCCAAGAACTAGCGGGGGCCCTCACAGATACGCAGTATTTT. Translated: CASSQELAGALTDTQYF.

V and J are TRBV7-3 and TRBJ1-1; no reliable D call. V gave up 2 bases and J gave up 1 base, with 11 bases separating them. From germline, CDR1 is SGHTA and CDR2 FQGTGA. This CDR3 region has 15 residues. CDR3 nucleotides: TGTGCCAGCAGCTTAGCGGAAGAGGGGAACACTGAAGCTTTCTTT. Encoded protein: CASSLAEEGNTEAFF.

For the CDR3, the DNA is TGTGCCATCAGTGAGTCGACTAGTACCTACGAGCAGTACTTC. Its translation is CAISESTSTYEQYF. V and J are TRBV10-3 and TRBJ2-7, with TRBD2 as a possible D gene (6 bases). Germline V gene sequence: CDR1 ENHRY, CDR2 SYGVKD. This CDR3 is built from 14 residues. Trimming stripped 0 bases from V and 2 bases from J, with 8 bases between.